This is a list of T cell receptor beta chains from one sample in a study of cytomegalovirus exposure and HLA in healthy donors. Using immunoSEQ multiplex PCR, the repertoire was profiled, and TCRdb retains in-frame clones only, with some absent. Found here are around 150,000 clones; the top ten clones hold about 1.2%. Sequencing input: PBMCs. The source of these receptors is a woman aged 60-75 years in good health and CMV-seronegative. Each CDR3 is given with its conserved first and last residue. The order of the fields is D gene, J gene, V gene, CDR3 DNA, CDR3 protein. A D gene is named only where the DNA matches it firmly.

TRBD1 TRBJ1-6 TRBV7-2 TGTGCCAGCAGCTTAAGACAGGGGGTATTATATTCACCCCTCCACTTT CASSLRQGVLYSPLHF
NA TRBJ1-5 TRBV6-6 TGTGCCAGCAGGGCAGGGGATCAGCCCCAGCATTTT CASRAGDQPQHF
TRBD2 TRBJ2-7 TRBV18 TGTGCCAGCTCACCGGCTAGCGGGGGGGGCTACGAGCAGTACTTC CASSPASGGGYEQYF
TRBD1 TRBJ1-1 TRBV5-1 TGCGCCAGCAGCTCCGGGACAGGGTGGATTACTGAAGCTTTCTTT CASSSGTGWITEAFF
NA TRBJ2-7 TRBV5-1 TGCGCCAGCAGCATAGCTCGTCTTGAGGGCCACGAGCAGTACTTC CASSIARLEGHEQYF
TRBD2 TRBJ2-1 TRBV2 TGTGCCAGCAGCGGGACTAGCGGGGGATATTTGCTCTTC CASSGTSGGYLLF
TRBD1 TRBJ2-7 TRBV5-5 TGTGCCAGCAGCTTGTCAGGGGACAGGGCTTACGAGCAGTACTTC CASSLSGDRAYEQYF
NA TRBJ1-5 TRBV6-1 TGTGCCAGCACCACGGGGGGCCAGCAGCCCCAGCATTTT CASTTGGQQPQHF
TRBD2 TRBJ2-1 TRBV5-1 TGCGCCAGCAGCTTGAGTCTAGCGGGAGTTGATGAGCAGTTCTTC CASSLSLAGVDEQFF
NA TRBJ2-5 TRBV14 TGTGCCAGCAGCCAACGACAGACCCAAGAGACCCAGTACTTC CASSQRQTQETQYF
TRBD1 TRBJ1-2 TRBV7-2 TGTGCCAGCACTCCAGGGGGAACCCTTGGCTACACCTTC CASTPGGTLGYTF
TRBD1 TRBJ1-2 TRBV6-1 TGTGCCAGCAGGGGACAGATCTATGGCTACACCTTC CASRGQIYGYTF
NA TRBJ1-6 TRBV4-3 TGCGCCAGCAGCCAGGTAGACTGGGGGGATTCACCCCTCCACTTT CASSQVDWGDSPLHF
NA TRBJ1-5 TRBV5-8 TGTGCCAGCAGCTTGGAGGCGGGAGATCAGCCCCAGCATTTT CASSLEAGDQPQHF
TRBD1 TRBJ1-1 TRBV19 TGTGCCAGTAGTATCATAGGACAGGGAGCGACTGAAGCTTTCTTT CASSIIGQGATEAFF
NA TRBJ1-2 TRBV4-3 TGCGCCAGCAGCCAAGCGGGTTCGAAGGGGACTTCCTATGGCTACACCTTC CASSQAGSKGTSYGYTF
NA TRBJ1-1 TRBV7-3 TGTGCCAGCAGCGCAGATCCGGGACTCGAAGCTTTCTTT CASSADPGLEAFF
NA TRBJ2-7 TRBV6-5 TGTGCCAGCAGTTACGTTCAGGGTGGAACCTACGAGCAGTACTTC CASSYVQGGTYEQYF
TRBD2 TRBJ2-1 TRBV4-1 TGCGCCAGCAGCCAAGAGCGCCTCGGCGGGAGGGCTAATGACAATGAGCAGTTCTTC CASSQERLGGRANDNEQFF
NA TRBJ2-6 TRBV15 TGTGCCACCAGCAGAGGCAGTGGCAGGGGAACCTCTGGGGCCAACGTCCTGACTTTC CATSRGSGRGTSGANVLTF
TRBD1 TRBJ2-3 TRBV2 TGTGCCAGCAGCTTCTACCGACAGGGTAGCACAGATACGCAGTATTTT CASSFYRQGSTDTQYF
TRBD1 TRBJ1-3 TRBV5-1 TGCGCCAGCAGCGGGGACAGCTCTGGAAACACCATATATTTT CASSGDSSGNTIYF
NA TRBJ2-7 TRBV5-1 TGCGCCAGCAGCTTGGTTGGGGCGGCCCGATACGAGCAGTACTTC CASSLVGAARYEQYF
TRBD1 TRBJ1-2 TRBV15 TGTGCCACCAGCACCACGGGACAGGGGAAGGATGGCTACACCTTC CATSTTGQGKDGYTF
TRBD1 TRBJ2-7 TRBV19 TGTGCCAGTAGTCCAACAGGGGGCCTATACGAGCAGTACTTC CASSPTGGLYEQYF
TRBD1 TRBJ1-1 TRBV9 TGTGCCAGCAGCGTATTCCCCTACGGGACAGCGAACACTGAAGCTTTCTTT CASSVFPYGTANTEAFF
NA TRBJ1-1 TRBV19 TGTGCCAGTAGGTACAGGGACCGATGGAGAAACACTGAAGCTTTCTTT CASRYRDRWRNTEAFF
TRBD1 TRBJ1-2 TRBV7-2 TGTGCCAGCAGCCTGGACAGGAGGGGTGGCTACACCTTC CASSLDRRGGYTF
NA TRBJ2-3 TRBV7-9 TGTGCCAGCAGCTTATCGTGGCAGAGCACAGATACGCAGTATTTT CASSLSWQSTDTQYF
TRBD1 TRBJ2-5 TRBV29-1 TGCAGCGTTGCCCGACAGGGAGAGACCCAGTACTTC CSVARQGETQYF
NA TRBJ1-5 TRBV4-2 TGTGCCAGCAGCCAAGGGGTAGGGGTTGGTCAGCCCCAGCATTTT CASSQGVGVGQPQHF
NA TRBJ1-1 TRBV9 TGTGCCAGCAGCGTAGCGGGGGGACCTGAAGCTTTCTTT CASSVAGGPEAFF